One and the same sample provided the 24 T cell receptor beta chains below, sequenced in a study of regulatory T cells in long-lasting Graves disease. Arm-PCR with iRepertoire HTBI primers amplified the CDR3 regions for these TCR beta libraries. One entry per CDR3 protein results from TCRdb running MiXCR on the multiplex PCR reads. The repertoire holds 200,000 to 250,000 distinct CDR3 sequences, with roughly a fifth as singletons. As for time point: newly diagnosed GD, antithyroid drugs for less than 3 months. Making the TCR library involved RNA that had been extracted from PBMCs. The sample was also linked to a second study, of T cells in Graves' hyperthyroidism and ophthalmopathy.

Sequencing was performed on peripheral blood mononuclear cells (PBMCs), taken at new diagnosis, from a patient treated with antithyroid drugs. Receptors originate from a woman aged 25 to 39 with Graves disease.

This clonotype was detected ten times or more. The chain has TRBV30 and TRBJ2-2, with 8 bases matching TRBD2. V lost 5 bases and J lost 1; bases outside the gene matches: 3. The CDR3 spans 14 residues. Germline V lookup: CDR1 GTSNPN, CDR2 SVGIG (reference sequence). The CDR3 spells CAWFSGRNTGELFF. As DNA, the CDR3 is TGTGCCTGGTTCAGCGGGAGGAACACCGGGGAGCTGTTTTTT.

This clonotype was recorded many times. The chain is built from TRBV6-5 and TRBJ1-2; 7 bases line up with TRBD1. Trimming took 6 bases from V and 2 from J; bases not matched to a gene: 18. CDR1 MNHEY and CDR2 SVGAGI come from the germline V gene. The CDR3 runs 18 residues. DNA for the CDR3: TGTGCCAGCAGCTACAAAAACACCGGGACAGTGTGGAACTATGGCTACACCTTC. It translates to CASSYKNTGTVWNYGYTF.

This sequence joins TRBV6-1 and TRBJ2-3, with TRBD2 as a possible D gene (5 bases). Deletions cut 6 bases from V and 2 bases from J, with 12 bases between. The CDR3 is 14 residues long. CDR1 is MNHNS and CDR2 is SASEGT in the germline V gene. The CDR3 loop is CASSGVWYTDTQYF. CDR3 DNA: TGTGCCAGCAGCGGGGTGTGGTACACAGATACGCAGTATTTT.

At least ten counts were recorded for this clonotype. The genes are TRBV7-2 and TRBJ2-5; D is perhaps TRBD1 (6 bases). Judging by the DNA end, TRBJ2-1 fits better; the J call may be wrong. The CDR3 consists of 15 residues. Germline V gene sequence: CDR1 SGHTA, CDR2 FQGNSA. The CDR3 loop is CASSLGFAGTNEQFF. The DNA of the CDR3 is TGTGCCAGCAGCTTAGGTTTTGCTGGGACAAATGAGCAGTTCTTC.

This clonotype was detected many times. The V and J genes are TRBV15 and TRBJ2-7; possible D gene TRBD1, 5 bases. The CDR3 consists of 13 residues. In germline, CDR1 is LNHNV, CDR2 YYDKDF (reference sequence). V was pared by 5 bases and J by 2 bases, with 10 bases between. Written as DNA, the CDR3 is TGTGCCACCAGCGTTGGACAAACCTACGAGCAGTACTTC. As protein: CATSVGQTYEQYF.

This clonotype showed up many times. The chain recombines TRBV15 with TRBJ2-5, with a weak D call TRBD2 (6 bases). The CDR3 covers 16 residues. Trimming shortened V by 0 bases and J by 2 bases, and 13 bases separated the two germline ends. Germline CDR1 reads LNHNV; CDR2 reads YYDKDF (reference sequence). The chain's CDR3 is CATSREPGRGQETQYF. The CDR3 DNA is TGTGCCACCAGCAGAGAGCCAGGTCGGGGGCAAGAGACCCAGTACTTC.

The sample holds many counts of this clonotype. The chain is built from TRBV5-1 and TRBJ1-1; 8 bases fit TRBD1. Trimming at V came to 7 bases and at J to 3 bases, leaving 8 bases not matched to a gene. The CDR3 loop spans 14 amino acids. CDR1 and CDR2 from the germline V gene are SGHRS and YFSETQ. CDR3 in amino acids: CASGPRGLDTEAFF. Here the CDR3 DNA reads TGCGCCAGCGGCCCCAGGGGGCTAGACACTGAAGCTTTCTTT.

This clonotype was detected a few times. V is TRBV7-3 and J is TRBJ2-1, with D perhaps assigned TRBD1 or TRBD2 (6 bases each). V lost 3 bases to trimming and J lost 7 bases, with 10 bases between them. This CDR3 has 13 amino acids. Germline V gene data show CDR1 as SGHTA and CDR2 as FQGTGA. In DNA form, the CDR3 reads TGTGCCAGCAGCTTCCAGGGGAGGAATGAGCAGTTCTTC. This sequence encodes CASSFQGRNEQFF.

This clonotype was seen ten or more times. The CDR3 loop reads CASSQDLLVNEQFF. CDR3 sequence (DNA): TGTGCCAGCAGCCAAGACCTCCTTGTCAATGAGCAGTTCTTC. The V and J genes are TRBV3-1 and TRBJ2-1; D is unclear. V was trimmed by 0 bases and J by 6 bases, leaving 9 bases between them. The CDR3 runs 14 residues. The germline CDR1 and CDR2 sequences are LGHDT and YNNKEL (reference sequence).

This clonotype showed up many times. This rearrangement joins TRBV11-2 to TRBJ2-5, with TRBD1 as a possible D gene (5 bases). Germline values: CDR1 SGHAT, CDR2 FQNNGV. CDR3 size: 14 residues. V was trimmed by 1 base and J by 4 bases, leaving 10 bases between them. For the CDR3, the DNA is TGTGCCAGCAGCTTAGGCCAGGGCTTAGAGACCCAGTACTTC. Translation: CASSLGQGLETQYF.

V gene TRBV28 combines with J gene TRBJ2-7; D may be TRBD2 (6 bases). Per germline, CDR1 MDHEN and CDR2 SYDVKM. The CDR3 is 15 amino acids. Trimming left V 2 bases short and J 2 bases short, with 13 bases between. DNA for the CDR3: TGTGCCAGCAGTTTAGGGCGGGAATGGCCCTACGAGCAGTACTTC. This encodes CASSLGREWPYEQYF. Drawing the rest from reference TRBV28 and TRBJ2-7, the complete variable domain is DVKVTQSSRYLVKRTGEKVFLECVQDMDHENMFWYRQDPGLGLRLIYFSYDVKMKEKGDIPEGYSVSREKKERFSLILESASTNQTSMYLCASSLGREWPYEQYFGPGTRLTVT.

This clonotype came up many times. The genes are TRBV20-1 and TRBJ2-7; 7 nucleotides align to TRBD1. J lost 5 bases, V lost 0 bases, and 10 bases had no gene match. The CDR3 length is 15 residues. Germline loops: CDR1 DFQATT, CDR2 SNEGSKA (reference sequence). The CDR3 DNA follows: TGCAGTGCTAGAGATGCACAGGGGTCAGTCGACGAGCAGTACTTC. Its translation: CSARDAQGSVDEQYF.

This clonotype was picked up many times. The genes are TRBV28 and TRBJ1-1, with unresolved D. Trimming took off 2 bases at V and 0 bases at J, with 7 bases between the two ends. Germline CDR1 is MDHEN and CDR2 is SYDVKM. The CDR3 spans 14 residues. This CDR3 is CASSLVSLNTEAFF. Written as DNA, the CDR3 is TGTGCCAGCAGTTTAGTGAGTTTGAACACTGAAGCTTTCTTT.

Ten or more counts support this clonotype. This chain links TRBV12-3 or TRBV12-4 with TRBJ1-2, with TRBD1 matching over 7 bases. CDR3 length: 16 residues. V was clipped by 4 bases and J by 7 bases; unmatched bases: 15. CDR3 DNA: TGTGCCAGCAGTTCGACAGGGAAGATAGGGGCAATTGGCTACACCTTC. Its translation: CASSSTGKIGAIGYTF.

On this clonotype: A far larger clone is one nucleotide away, so this likely arose from a read error. V and J are TRBV12-3 or TRBV12-4 and TRBJ1-5; D is unresolved. The CDR3 is made up of 14 amino acids. CDR3 nucleotides: TGTGCCAGCATTTTATGGACTCGCGGGCAGCCCCAGCATTTT. It is translated as CASILWTRGQPQHF.

This clonotype was detected many times. The CDR3 bases are TGTGCCAGTAGTATCCGGGGGTTCTCAAACAATGAGCAGTTCTTC. This gives the protein CASSIRGFSNNEQFF. The rearrangement links TRBV19 to TRBJ2-1, with D maybe TRBD2 (6 bases). CDR1 is LNHDA, CDR2 SQIVND, per germline (reference sequence). Trimming left V 3 bases short and J 5 bases short, with 14 bases between. The CDR3 extends over 15 amino acids.

This chain links TRBV7-3 with TRBJ2-1; a possible D gene is TRBD1 (5 bases). The CDR3 runs 13 residues. Germline assignment: CDR1 SGHTA and CDR2 FQGTGA. Trimming took 6 bases from V and 6 from J, leaving 12 bases between them. CDR3 DNA: TGTGCCAGCAGTTCTCCAGGGTTCAATGAGCAGTTCTTC. Encoded protein: CASSSPGFNEQFF.

To note about this clonotype: A much larger clone sits a single nucleotide away, making a read error possible. The genes are TRBV2 and TRBJ2-1, with TRBD2 matching over 15 bases. CDR1 is SNHLY and CDR2 is FYNNEI in the germline V gene. CDR3 size: 16 residues. The CDR3 nucleotides read TGTGCCGGCAGTGGAGGTCAGACGGGACTAGCGGGAGGACAGTTCTTC. It is translated as CAGSGGQTGLAGGQFF.

This clonotype was counted at least ten times. This chain uses TRBV7-2 with TRBJ1-1; D not certain. The V gene lost 2 bases and the J gene lost 6 bases, with 13 bases spanning the gap. The CDR3 covers 14 residues. Germline loops: CDR1 SGHTA, CDR2 FQGNSA. CDR3 region: CASSLSFFMAEAFF. In nucleotides, the CDR3 is TGTGCCAGCAGCTTATCATTCTTCATGGCTGAAGCTTTCTTT. Complete variable domain (other parts from reference TRBV7-2 and TRBJ1-1): GAGVSQSPSNKVTEKGKDVELRCDPISGHTALYWYRQSLGQGLEFLIYFQGNSAPDKSGLPSDRFSAERTGGSVSTLTIQRTQQEDSAVYLCASSLSFFMAEAFFGQGTRLTVV.

There are a few counts of this clonotype. The rearrangement links TRBV19 to TRBJ2-4; 11 nucleotides line up with TRBD2. This CDR3 is 21 amino acids long. After removal of 5 bases from V and 2 bases from J, the junction contained 20 bases not matched to a gene. Germline CDR1 is LNHDA and CDR2 is SQIVND (reference sequence). CDR3 nucleotide sequence: TGTGCCAGTAGTCTCGGAATAGCGGGGGGGCTCGGTTCCCGTTCCAAAAACATTCAGTACTTC. Protein: CASSLGIAGGLGSRSKNIQYF.

V gene TRBV2 combines with J gene TRBJ2-2, with D possibly being TRBD1 (5 bases). This CDR3 has 12 residues. V was shortened by 8 bases and J by 10 bases, with 14 bases between the two germline ends. CDR1 is SNHLY, CDR2 FYNNEI, per germline. In DNA, the CDR3 is TGTGCCAGCGGAACGGACACCAAGGAGCTGTTTTTT. Translation: CASGTDTKELFF.

To note about this clonotype: A far larger clone is one nucleotide away, so this likely arose from a read error. The chain employs TRBV5-5 and TRBJ1-6; 9 bases are a match to TRBD1. The CDR3 length is 15 residues. Germline V CDR1 and CDR2: SGHKS, YYEKEE (reference sequence). The CDR3 reads CSSSAGQGSGSPLHF. CDR3 sequence (DNA): TGCTCCAGCAGCGCAGGACAGGGGTCAGGTTCACCCCTCCACTTT.

J is TRBJ1-4 and V is TRBV12-3 or TRBV12-4; no clear D. Trimming took off 6 bases at V and 7 bases at J, with 12 bases between the two ends. The CDR3 is 13 residues long. CDR3 sequence reads: CASSTVLSEKLFF. As DNA, the CDR3 is TGTGCCAGCAGCACCGTTCTGAGTGAAAAACTGTTTTTT.

This clonotype was detected many times. This rearrangement joins TRBV28 to TRBJ1-2; 8 bases are a match to TRBD1. This CDR3 contains 12 residues. J lost 8 bases, V lost 6 bases, and 5 bases had no gene match. Germline-derived CDR1 and CDR2 are MDHEN and SYDVKM. CDR3 in amino acids: CASRKTGGGYTF. CDR3 nucleotides: TGTGCCAGCAGAAAAACAGGGGGGGGCTACACCTTC.